A single sample gave rise to the 2 T cell receptor beta chains below, sequenced in a study of CD8+ T cells in alopecia areata. Reverse transcribed after extraction, RNA yielded cDNA as the sequencing template. Assay used: immunoSEQ multiplex PCR; TCRdb lists only in-frame clones, some missing. The repertoire consists of 2,200 or so clones, none detected only once. Sorting used CD4, CD8alpha, NKG2D, NKG2ACE and other markers on pooled cutaneous lymph node cells. The specimen sequenced was CD8+ T cells sorted from a lymph node. Receptors originate from a C3H/HeJ mouse with alopecia areata. Strain haplotype (MHC): H2-k.

At least ten counts were recorded for this clone. These gene names are mouse names. The observed sequence ends 4 residues before the CDR3 terminus, with the missing tail filled in from the germline J gene. The chain links TRBV13-1 to TRBJ1-1, with a tentative D call TRBD1 (6 bases). Germline V gene data show CDR1 as NSHNY and CDR2 as SYGAGN. V lost 2 bases, J lost 4 bases, and 15 bases lay in between. CDR3 length equals 15 residues. Partial CDR3 DNA: TGTGCCAGCAGTGAGACAGGAGGGAGACCCACA. This encodes CASSETGGRPT. The entire CDR3 sequence reads CASSETGGRPTEVFF.

Only a few counts were recorded for this clone. The genes and germline here are from mouse. The CDR3 end falls 3 residues outside the read, so it is completed with the germline J gene. The rearrangement links TRBV13-2 to TRBJ1-6, with a weak D call TRBD1 (5 bases). TRBJ1-6 carries the ORF label, with uncertain function. The CDR3 has 14 residues. Germline-derived CDR1 and CDR2 are NNHNN and SYGAGS (reference sequence). CDR3 bases read: TGTGCCAGCGGTGTGGACACCGGTTACTTCGCC. Translation gives CASGVDTGYFA. The whole CDR3 sequence reads CASGVDTGYFALYF.